These 22 T cell receptor beta chains were all obtained from the same sample, sequenced in a study of OX40 agonist ivuxolimab in advanced cancers. TCRdb's copy holds only in-frame clones and misses some; the assay was immunoSEQ multiplex PCR. The data contain more than 75,000 clones, about 81% of them seen just once; the ten biggest clones take up 5.5% to 7%. The sequenced sample was CD4+ or CD8+ T cells sorted from blood, obtained in a trial of the OX40 agonist ivuxolimab. These receptor sequences come from an adult with an advanced solid tumor such as melanoma, head and neck, liver or kidney cancer.

This clone was picked up a small number of times. The J gene is TRBJ2-3, the V gene TRBV28, with 10 positions matching TRBD2. Germline lookup yields CDR1 MDHEN and CDR2 SYDVKM. This CDR3 has 15 residues. V was clipped by 5 bases and J by 7 bases; unmatched bases: 9. CDR3 protein: CASSTGASGSHTQYF. DNA of the CDR3: TGTGCCAGCAGTACCGGGGCTAGCGGGAGTCATACGCAGTATTTT. The entire variable domain, with the rest obtained from reference TRBV28 and TRBJ2-3, is as follows: DVKVTQSSRYLVKRTGEKVFLECVQDMDHENMFWYRQDPGLGLRLIYFSYDVKMKEKGDIPEGYSVSREKKERFSLILESASTNQTSMYLCASSTGASGSHTQYFGPGTRLTVL.

For the CDR3, the DNA is TGCGCCAGCAGCTTGGGTGGCGATTCACCCCTCCACTTT. Protein sequence: CASSLGGDSPLHF. The chain uses TRBV5-1 and TRBJ1-6, with D unclear. The CDR3 loop spans 13 amino acids. V lost 0 bases, J lost 8 bases, and 6 bases lay in between. Germline-derived CDR1 and CDR2 are SGHRS and YFSETQ.

The CDR3 DNA sequence: TGTGCCAGCTCACCTGAGATTAGCTCCTACAATGAGCAGTTCTTC. As protein: CASSPEISSYNEQFF. The chain uses TRBV18 and TRBJ2-1; D is unclear. V was shortened by 3 bases and J by 0 bases, with 9 bases between the two germline ends. This CDR3 spans 15 amino acids. CDR1 and CDR2 from the germline V gene are KGHSH and LQKENI.

This chain links TRBV6-5 with TRBJ2-2; D is undetermined. Germline V CDR1 and CDR2: MNHEY, SVGAGI. V was clipped by 4 bases and J by 6 bases, with 3 bases between them. The CDR3 has 11 residues. The CDR3 bases are TGTGCCAGCAGTTCGCCCGGGGAGCTGTTTTTT. Translation: CASSSPGELFF.

This chain connects TRBV5-1 to TRBJ1-3; D perhaps matches TRBD1 (5 bases). V was trimmed by 4 bases and J by 2 bases, leaving 13 bases between them. The germline V gene has CDR1 SGHRS and CDR2 YFSETQ. The CDR3 has 15 amino acids. The chain's CDR3 is CASSPDGAAGNTIYF. DNA of the CDR3: TGCGCCAGCAGCCCCGACGGGGCGGCTGGAAACACCATATATTTT.

V and J are TRBV10-3 and TRBJ1-1, with D possibly being TRBD1 (5 bases). This CDR3 spans 12 amino acids. Germline assignment: CDR1 ENHRY and CDR2 SYGVKD. V shed 4 bases and J shed 8 bases, with 11 bases lying between them. The CDR3 reads CAISAGTQEAFF. The CDR3, as DNA: TGTGCCATCAGTGCAGGGACGCAGGAAGCTTTCTTT.

The V and J genes are TRBV2 and TRBJ1-2; 7 bases fit TRBD1. The CDR3 length is 15 residues. CDR1 and CDR2 (germline): SNHLY, FYNNEI. Trimming cost V 5 bases and J 0 bases; bases outside gene matches: 6. CDR3: CASSKSTGANYGYTF. The DNA for the CDR3 is TGTGCCAGCAGTAAAAGCACAGGGGCTAACTATGGCTACACCTTC. Together with reference TRBV2 and TRBJ1-2, the CDR3 gives the full variable domain: EPEVTQTPSHQVTQMGQEVILRCVPISNHLYFYWYRQILGQKVEFLVSFYNNEISEKSEIFDDQFSVERPDGSNFTLKIRSTKLEDSAMYFCASSKSTGANYGYTFGSGTRLTVV.

The chain couples TRBV7-9 to TRBJ1-5; D unresolved. CDR1 is SEHNR, CDR2 FQNEAQ, per germline (reference sequence). The CDR3 consists of 14 residues. Trimming removed 5 bases from V and 1 base from J, with 9 bases in between. The CDR3 spells CASSPGASNQPQHF. For the CDR3, the DNA is TGTGCCAGCAGCCCAGGTGCGAGCAATCAGCCCCAGCATTTT.

The chain couples TRBV10-3 to TRBJ1-6, with 8 bases identical to TRBD1. The CDR3 is 15 residues long. V was clipped by 2 bases and J by 7 bases; unmatched bases: 4. CDR1 is ENHRY and CDR2 is SYGVKD in the germline V gene. For the CDR3, the DNA is TGTGCCATCAGTGAGCTTCAGGGGGCGAATTCACCCCTCCACTTT. Residues: CAISELQGANSPLHF.

This clone was observed once. This chain connects TRBV6-5 to TRBJ2-7; no definite D call. The V and J ends lost 2 bases and 3 bases respectively, with 8 bases between them. Germline V CDR1 and CDR2: MNHEY, SVGAGI. The CDR3 totals 13 residues. In nucleotides, the CDR3 is TGTGCCAGCAGTTACGTAGCCGACTACGAGCAGTACTTC. Translation: CASSYVADYEQYF.

The chain carries TRBV11-2 and TRBJ1-1; D is unresolved. The CDR3 is 14 residues long. The V end was cut by 5 bases, the J end by 2 bases, with 12 bases between. Germline assignment: CDR1 SGHAT and CDR2 FQNNGV. The CDR3 is CASSPRPLNTEAFF. The DNA for the CDR3 is TGTGCCAGCAGCCCCAGGCCTCTCAACACTGAAGCTTTCTTT.

V and J are TRBV5-1 and TRBJ2-3; 13 nucleotides align to TRBD2. The junction had 9 bases not matched to a gene; V was cut back by 4 bases and J by 4 bases. The CDR3 is 17 residues long. Germline values: CDR1 SGHRS, CDR2 YFSETQ. CDR3 in amino acids: CASSPSGLAGDSDTQYF. The CDR3 coding sequence is TGCGCCAGCAGCCCCAGCGGACTAGCGGGGGATTCAGATACGCAGTATTTT.

This clone was detected a few times. V usage is TRBV28 and J usage is TRBJ2-7; 8 nucleotides align to TRBD1. The CDR3 has 13 residues. In germline, CDR1 is MDHEN, CDR2 SYDVKM. After removal of 6 bases from V and 5 bases from J, the junction contained 6 bases not matched to a gene. In nucleotides, the CDR3 is TGTGCCAGCAGCCGGACAGGGCCAAACGAGCAGTACTTC. This codes for CASSRTGPNEQYF.

This clone was seen a handful of times. The V call is TRBV7-9, the J call TRBJ1-5, with a tentative D call TRBD1 (6 bases). Germline assignment: CDR1 SEHNR and CDR2 FQNEAQ (reference sequence). The CDR3 is made up of 18 amino acids. V lost 1 base to trimming and J lost 0 bases, with 16 bases between them. The CDR3 DNA sequence: TGTGCCAGCAGCTTAGTCGCTTGGACAGAAGATAGCAATCAGCCCCAGCATTTT. Translation: CASSLVAWTEDSNQPQHF.

As DNA, the CDR3 is TGCGCCACGATCAGGGGAGTCATACACACAGATACGCAGTATTTT. This codes for CATIRGVIHTDTQYF. The chain is built from TRBV5-1 and TRBJ2-3; a weak D match, TRBD1 (6 bases). The CDR3 is 15 amino acids. V dropped 9 bases and J dropped 2 bases, with 19 bases sitting between them. CDR1 is SGHRS, CDR2 YFSETQ, per germline.

This rearrangement joins TRBV28 to TRBJ1-5, with 9 bases lining up with TRBD1. This CDR3 has 14 amino acids. With V trimmed by 8 bases and J by 5 bases, 7 bases remained unmatched. The germline gives CDR1 MDHEN, CDR2 SYDVKM. The chain's CDR3 is CASDSGQGHQPQHF. CDR3 nucleotides: TGTGCCAGCGATTCGGGACAGGGTCATCAGCCCCAGCATTTT.

V is TRBV11-2 and J is TRBJ2-2; D gene unclear. There are 14 residues in the CDR3. The germline CDR1 and CDR2 sequences are SGHAT and FQNNGV. V lost 4 bases to trimming and J lost 0 bases, with 6 bases between them. The CDR3 DNA is TGTGCCAGCAGCTCCCCGTCGAACACCGGGGAGCTGTTTTTT. Translated, it gives CASSSPSNTGELFF.

The chain employs TRBV6-6 and TRBJ2-5; D may correspond to TRBD1 or TRBD2 (5 bases each). There are 16 residues in the CDR3. Trimming removed 7 bases at V and 3 bases at J, with 21 bases between. Germline CDR1 reads MNHNY; CDR2 reads SVGAGI (reference sequence). CDR3 DNA: TGTGCCAGCATCCGTCGTGCCGGGGCCGAGGAAGAGACCCAGTACTTC. Its translation is CASIRRAGAEEETQYF.

CDR3 nucleotide sequence: TGTGCCAGCAGCTTAAGGGCAGGGTACACCGGGGAGCTGTTTTTT. Translated: CASSLRAGYTGELFF. V gene TRBV11-3 combines with J gene TRBJ2-2, with D possibly matching TRBD1 (5 bases). V lost 2 bases to trimming and J lost 3 bases, with 10 bases between them. Germline V gives CDR1 SGHNT, CDR2 YENEEA. This CDR3 has 15 amino acids.

This sequence joins TRBV18 and TRBJ1-5; D gene unclear. The CDR3 sequence is 14 residues long. V lost 3 bases and J 7 bases, leaving 13 bases between the germline ends. CDR1 and CDR2 (germline): KGHSH, LQKENI. The CDR3 loop reads CASSPVSLGQPQHF. Here the CDR3 DNA reads TGTGCCAGCTCACCGGTCTCTCTGGGGCAGCCCCAGCATTTT.

The chain uses TRBV5-6 and TRBJ2-7; possibly TRBD1 or TRBD2 for D (5 bases each). The V and J ends lost 0 bases and 2 bases respectively, with 9 bases between them. The germline CDR1 and CDR2 sequences are SGHDT and YYEEEE. The length of the CDR3 is 14 residues. The CDR3 spells CASSLAGAPYEQYF. The CDR3 DNA follows: TGTGCCAGCAGCTTGGCCGGGGCCCCCTACGAGCAGTACTTC.

V and J are TRBV7-6 and TRBJ1-4; 7 nucleotides match TRBD1. Germline-derived CDR1 and CDR2 are SGHVS and FNYEAQ. The CDR3 has 14 residues. The ends lost 5 bases at V and 12 bases at J; junction bases unmatched: 12. The CDR3 DNA reads TGTGCCAGCAGCCCCCTGAGGGGGCGAGAGGAACTGTTTTTT. Translating gives CASSPLRGREELFF.